The rows below give T cell receptor beta chains drawn from one sample of a study of T cells after yellow fever vaccination. Using its own MiXCR run on the 5' RACE reads, TCRdb lists one record per CDR3 protein. The sample lists some 350,000 distinct CDR3 sequences; around 4.1% were seen once. The starting material was PBMCs, obtained 5 days after the yellow fever booster vaccination. These receptors were collected from a man aged 18 to 35 who received the YFV17D yellow fever vaccine. Both conserved end residues are part of each CDR3. The D gene is left open where the match is weak. A row's size may be missing; if present it is once, few, many or a size class.

d_gene,j_gene,abundance,v_gene,CDR3nt,CDR3aa
.,TRBJ2-1,many,TRBV12-3/TRBV12-4,TGTGCCAGCAGTTTCCAGTTCTACAATGAGCAGTTCTTC,CASSFQFYNEQFF
TRBD2,TRBJ2-3,few,TRBV3-1,TGTGCCAGCGCCGAGTCTAGCGGGGGAGTGTTGGGAGATACGCAGTATTTT,CASAESSGGVLGDTQYF
TRBD1,TRBJ1-1,few,TRBV20-1,TGCAGTGCTAAGACAGGGAGCCCTATCAATTCGAACACTGAAGCTTTCTTT,CSAKTGSPINSNTEAFF
.,TRBJ1-2,few,TRBV12-3/TRBV12-4,TGTGCCAGCAGAACAGGGACCTATGGCTACACCTTC,CASRTGTYGYTF
.,TRBJ2-1,few,TRBV10-3,TGTGCCATCAGTGTTCATCCGAAAAATGAGCAGTTCTTC,CAISVHPKNEQFF
.,TRBJ2-7,few,TRBV11-2,TGTGCCAGCAGCTTACGCCCAGGGAACGAGCAGTACTTC,CASSLRPGNEQYF
.,TRBJ2-1,.,TRBV27,TGTGCCAGCAGTGCCGGTTCGGGAGCATATCGAGATGAGCAGTTCTTC,CASSAGSGAYRDEQFF
TRBD2,TRBJ2-5,many,TRBV12-3/TRBV12-4,TGTGCCAGCAGTTTCTCTAGCGGGGGTGCGGAGACCCAGTACTTC,CASSFSSGGAETQYF
.,TRBJ1-1,few,TRBV6-6,TGTGCCAGCAGTTACGCACAGGGTGAAAAAGCTTTCTTT,CASSYAQGEKAFF
TRBD1,TRBJ2-7,many,TRBV7-2,TGTGCCAGCAGCTCCAAGAAGGGGGCCCCCTCCTACGAGCAGTACTTC,CASSSKKGAPSYEQYF
.,TRBJ1-6,many,TRBV4-3,TGCGCCAGCAGGGACAGTTTTAATTCACCCCTCCACTTT,CASRDSFNSPLHF
.,TRBJ1-2,few,TRBV29-1,TGCAGCGTTGGACAATCCGGCTACACCTTC,CSVGQSGYTF
.,TRBJ2-2,few,TRBV12-3/TRBV12-4,TGTGCCAGCAGTTTAAGGGGGTTTGGGGCCGGGGAGCTGTTTTTT,CASSLRGFGAGELFF
TRBD2,TRBJ2-3,few,TRBV24-1,TGTGCCACCAACCGGGGGGACACAGATACGCAGTATTTT,CATNRGDTDTQYF
.,TRBJ2-3,.,TRBV5-1,TGCGCCAGCAGCTCCCCGGAGGGCGGGGGCGCAGATACGCAGTATTTT,CASSSPEGGGADTQYF
.,TRBJ2-5,.,TRBV5-5,TGTGCCAGCAGCTACGGAGTAGTAGCGCCACAAGAGACCCAGTACTTC,CASSYGVVAPQETQYF
.,TRBJ2-3,many,TRBV6-2/TRBV6-3,TGTGCCAGCAGTCATACAGATACGCAGTATTTT,CASSHTDTQYF
.,TRBJ2-2,few,TRBV6-5,TGTGCCAGCAGTTACTGGGCGGGCTCGAACACCGGGGAGCTGTTTTTT,CASSYWAGSNTGELFF
.,TRBJ2-7,many,TRBV29-1,TGCAGCGTAAGCTGGCGGGCACCGTACGAGCAGTACTTC,CSVSWRAPYEQYF
.,TRBJ2-3,.,TRBV9,TGTGCCAGCAGCGTCCACTACACAGATACGCAGTATTTT,CASSVHYTDTQYF
.,TRBJ1-5,.,TRBV4-1,TGCGCCAGCAGCCAAGTGTCTGTCCCGGGGGTAACGCCCCAGCATTTT,CASSQVSVPGVTPQHF
.,TRBJ1-2,many,TRBV19,TGTGCCAGTAGTATATGGGGGAATTATGGCTACACCTTC,CASSIWGNYGYTF
.,TRBJ1-1,many,TRBV5-6,TGTGCCAGCAGCCAATTGCAGGGTGAAGCTTTCTTT,CASSQLQGEAFF
.,TRBJ1-4,many,TRBV5-1,TGCGCCAGCAGACGACTTGGGACCATCAATGAAAAACTGTTTTTT,CASRRLGTINEKLFF
.,TRBJ2-5,few,TRBV12-3/TRBV12-4,TGTGCCAGCAGTTTGGGGGGCAGGGATAAAGAGACCCAGTACTTC,CASSLGGRDKETQYF
TRBD2,TRBJ2-5,few,TRBV11-2,TGTGCCAGCAGCTTAGGGAGCGGGGGGGCACAAGAGACCCAGTACTTC,CASSLGSGGAQETQYF
.,TRBJ1-6,.,TRBV7-2,TGTGCCAGCAGCTTATTGGGGAGAAATAATTCACCCCTCCACTTT,CASSLLGRNNSPLHF
.,TRBJ1-3,few,TRBV5-4,TGTGCCAGCAGTTCACCCGCGACCGGAAACACCATATATTTT,CASSSPATGNTIYF
TRBD1,TRBJ1-2,few,TRBV4-2,TGTGCCAGCAGCCACCCCCGGGACAGGGGTTCTTATGGCTACACCTTC,CASSHPRDRGSYGYTF
TRBD2,TRBJ2-5,many,TRBV7-2,TGTGCCAGCAGCCCCGGACTAGTACCGTACCAAGAGACCCAGTACTTC,CASSPGLVPYQETQYF
.,TRBJ1-6,.,TRBV28,TGTGCCAGCAGTGGTAGCAGGGGTATCAATTCACCCCTCCACTTT,CASSGSRGINSPLHF
TRBD1,TRBJ1-2,few,TRBV5-1,TGCGCCAGCAGCCCCAGGGGGCTCGAGGATGGCTACACCTTC,CASSPRGLEDGYTF
.,TRBJ1-1,.,TRBV20-1,TGCAGTGCTAGAGGGATCCCTGAAGCTTTCTTT,CSARGIPEAFF
TRBD2,TRBJ2-5,few,TRBV6-6,TGTGCCAGCAGCCTAACTAGCGGGGAAGTTAAACAGACCCAGTACTTC,CASSLTSGEVKQTQYF
.,TRBJ1-5,.,TRBV7-2,TGTGCCAGCAGCTTCGGGACATTATCCCAACAGCCCCAGCATTTT,CASSFGTLSQQPQHF
TRBD2,TRBJ2-2,few,TRBV18,TGTGCCAGCTCACCCACCGGGGGGACGTACCTCTTCGCCGGGGAGCTGTTTTTT,CASSPTGGTYLFAGELFF
TRBD2,TRBJ2-7,few,TRBV12-3/TRBV12-4,TGTGCCAGCAGTATTAGCGGGGGAACCTACGAGCAGTACTTC,CASSISGGTYEQYF
.,TRBJ2-3,few,TRBV4-1,TGCGCCAGCAGCCAAGGGAGGGGAATAGATACGCAGTATTTT,CASSQGRGIDTQYF
.,TRBJ1-1,.,TRBV7-9,TGTGCCAATACGAGGCCGTCGACCACTGAAGCTTTCTTT,CANTRPSTTEAFF
TRBD1,TRBJ2-1,.,TRBV15,TGTGCCACCAGCAGAGATGCCGGACAGGGGTTCAATGAGCAGTTCTTC,CATSRDAGQGFNEQFF
.,TRBJ2-3,few,TRBV3-1,TGTGCCAGCAGCCAAATGCAGGGGACAGATACGCAGTATTTT,CASSQMQGTDTQYF